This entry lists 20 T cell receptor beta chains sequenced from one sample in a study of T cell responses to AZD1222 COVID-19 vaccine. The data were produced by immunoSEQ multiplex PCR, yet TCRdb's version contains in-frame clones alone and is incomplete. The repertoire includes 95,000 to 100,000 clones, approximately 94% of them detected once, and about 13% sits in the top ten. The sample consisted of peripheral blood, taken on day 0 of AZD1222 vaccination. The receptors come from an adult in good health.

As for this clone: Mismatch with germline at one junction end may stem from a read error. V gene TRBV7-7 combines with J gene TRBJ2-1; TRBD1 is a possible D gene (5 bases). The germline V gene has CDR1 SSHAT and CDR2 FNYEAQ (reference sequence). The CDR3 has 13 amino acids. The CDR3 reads CASSKAGHNEQFF. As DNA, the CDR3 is TGTGCTAGCAGCAAGGCAGGGCACAATGAGCAGTTCTTC.

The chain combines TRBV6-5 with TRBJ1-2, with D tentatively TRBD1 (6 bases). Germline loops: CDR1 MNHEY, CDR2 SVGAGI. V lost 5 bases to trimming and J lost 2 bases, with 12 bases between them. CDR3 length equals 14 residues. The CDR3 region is CASSRGGRNYGYTF. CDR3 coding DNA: TGTGCCAGCAGTCGAGGGGGGCGGAACTATGGCTACACCTTC.

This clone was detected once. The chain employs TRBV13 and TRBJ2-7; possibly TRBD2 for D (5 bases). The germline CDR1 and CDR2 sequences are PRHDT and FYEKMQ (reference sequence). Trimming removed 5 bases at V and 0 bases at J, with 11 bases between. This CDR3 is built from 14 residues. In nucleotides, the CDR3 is TGTGCCAGCAGCGTTAGCGTAAGCTCCTACGAGCAGTACTTC. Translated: CASSVSVSSYEQYF.

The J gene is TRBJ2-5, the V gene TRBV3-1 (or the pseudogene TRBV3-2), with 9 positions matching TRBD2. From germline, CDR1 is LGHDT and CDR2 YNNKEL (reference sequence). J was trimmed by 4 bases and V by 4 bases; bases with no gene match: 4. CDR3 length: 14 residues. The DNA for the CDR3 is TGTGCCAGCAGCCTCGGGACTAGCCCAGAGACCCAGTACTTC. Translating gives CASSLGTSPETQYF.

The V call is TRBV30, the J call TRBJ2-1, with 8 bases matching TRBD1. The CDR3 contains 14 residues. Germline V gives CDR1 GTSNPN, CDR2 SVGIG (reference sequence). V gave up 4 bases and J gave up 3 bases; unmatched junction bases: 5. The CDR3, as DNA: TGTGCCTGGACAGGGACAGGAAACTACAATGAGCAGTTCTTC. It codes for CAWTGTGNYNEQFF.

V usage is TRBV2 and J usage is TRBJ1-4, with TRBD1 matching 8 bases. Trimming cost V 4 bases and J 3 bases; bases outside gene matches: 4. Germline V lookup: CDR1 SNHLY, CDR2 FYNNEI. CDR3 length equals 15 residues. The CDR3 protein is CASSGIRGPNEKLFF. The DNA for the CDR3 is TGTGCCAGCAGTGGAATCAGGGGGCCTAATGAAAAACTGTTTTTT.

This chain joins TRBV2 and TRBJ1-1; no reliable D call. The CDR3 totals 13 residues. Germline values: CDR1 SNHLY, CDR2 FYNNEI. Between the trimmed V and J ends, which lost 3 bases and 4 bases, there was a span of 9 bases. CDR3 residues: CASSEPGSTEAFF. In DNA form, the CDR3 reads TGTGCCAGCAGTGAGCCAGGATCCACTGAAGCTTTCTTT.

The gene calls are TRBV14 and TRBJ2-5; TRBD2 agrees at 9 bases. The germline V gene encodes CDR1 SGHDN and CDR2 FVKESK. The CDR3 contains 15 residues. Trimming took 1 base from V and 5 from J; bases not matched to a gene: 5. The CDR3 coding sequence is TGTGCCAGCAGCCAAGCTCTAGCGGGACCCGAGACCCAGTACTTC. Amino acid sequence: CASSQALAGPETQYF.

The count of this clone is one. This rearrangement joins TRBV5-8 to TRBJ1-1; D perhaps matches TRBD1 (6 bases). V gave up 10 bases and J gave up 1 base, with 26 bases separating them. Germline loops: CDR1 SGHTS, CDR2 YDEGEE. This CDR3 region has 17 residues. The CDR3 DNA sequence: TGTGCCGGTCGGTGGTTTCCCGGACAGTCGAAGAACACTGAAGCTTTCTTT. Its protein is CAGRWFPGQSKNTEAFF.

CDR3 sequence (DNA): TGTGCCAGCAGCGTCCGCACGGACAGGTACGAGCAGTACTTC. Its translation: CASSVRTDRYEQYF. This chain links TRBV9 with TRBJ2-7; 7 bases are a match to TRBD1. The germline CDR1 and CDR2 sequences are SGDLS and YYNGEE. After removal of 2 bases from V and 4 bases from J, the junction contained 6 bases not matched to a gene. The CDR3 contains 14 residues. The complete variable domain, with remaining parts taken from reference TRBV9 and TRBJ2-7, reads DSGVTQTPKHLITATGQRVTLRCSPRSGDLSVYWYQQSLDQGLQFLIQYYNGEERAKGNILERFSAQQFPDLHSELNLSSLELGDSALYFCASSVRTDRYEQYFGPGTRLTVT.

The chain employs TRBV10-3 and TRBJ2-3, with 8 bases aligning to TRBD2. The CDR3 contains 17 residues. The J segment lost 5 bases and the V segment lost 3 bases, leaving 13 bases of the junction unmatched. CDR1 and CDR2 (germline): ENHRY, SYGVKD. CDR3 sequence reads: CAISDRSAGGPGDTQYF. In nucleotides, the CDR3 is TGTGCCATCAGTGACCGAAGTGCGGGGGGCCCGGGAGATACGCAGTATTTT.

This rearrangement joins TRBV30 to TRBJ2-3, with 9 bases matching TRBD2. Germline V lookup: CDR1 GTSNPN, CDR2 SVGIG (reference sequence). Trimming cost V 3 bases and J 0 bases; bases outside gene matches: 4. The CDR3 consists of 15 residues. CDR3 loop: CAWRPGLASTDTQYF. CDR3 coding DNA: TGTGCCTGGAGACCGGGACTAGCCAGCACAGATACGCAGTATTTT.

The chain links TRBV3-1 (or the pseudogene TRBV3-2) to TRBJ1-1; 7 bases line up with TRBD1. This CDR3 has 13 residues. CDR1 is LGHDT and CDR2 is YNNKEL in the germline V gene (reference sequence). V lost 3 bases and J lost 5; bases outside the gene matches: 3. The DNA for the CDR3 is TGTGCCAGCAGCCACCGACAGGGTACTGAAGCTTTCTTT. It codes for CASSHRQGTEAFF.

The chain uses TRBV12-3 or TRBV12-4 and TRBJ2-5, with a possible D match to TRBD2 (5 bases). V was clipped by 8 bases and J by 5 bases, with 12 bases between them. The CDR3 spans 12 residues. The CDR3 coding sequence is TGTGCCAGCGCGGGTTGGGCGGAGACCCAGTACTTC. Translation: CASAGWAETQYF.

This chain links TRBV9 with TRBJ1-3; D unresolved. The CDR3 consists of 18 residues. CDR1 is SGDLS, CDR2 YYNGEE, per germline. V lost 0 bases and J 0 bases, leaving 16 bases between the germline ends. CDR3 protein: CASSVAISNSVSGNTIYF. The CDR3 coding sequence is TGTGCCAGCAGCGTAGCTATATCCAATTCTGTCTCTGGAAACACCATATATTTT.

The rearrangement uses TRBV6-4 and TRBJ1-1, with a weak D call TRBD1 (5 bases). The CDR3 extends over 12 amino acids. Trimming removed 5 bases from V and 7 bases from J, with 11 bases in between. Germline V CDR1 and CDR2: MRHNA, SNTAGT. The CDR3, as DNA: TGTGCCAGCAGTCTGGGGGTTGGTGAAGCTTTCTTT. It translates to CASSLGVGEAFF.

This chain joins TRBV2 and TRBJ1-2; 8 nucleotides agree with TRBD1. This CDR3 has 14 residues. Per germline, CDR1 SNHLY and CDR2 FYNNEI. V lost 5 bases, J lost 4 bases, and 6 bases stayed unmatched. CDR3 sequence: CASSLGQEPYGYTF. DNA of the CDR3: TGTGCCAGCAGTCTGGGACAGGAACCCTATGGCTACACCTTC.

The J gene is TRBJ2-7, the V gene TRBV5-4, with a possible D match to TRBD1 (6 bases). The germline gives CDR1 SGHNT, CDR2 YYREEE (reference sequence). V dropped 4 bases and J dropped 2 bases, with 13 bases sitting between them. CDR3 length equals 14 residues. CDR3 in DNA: TGTGCCAGCAGCGCGGACAGTTATACCTACGAGCAGTACTTC. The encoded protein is CASSADSYTYEQYF.

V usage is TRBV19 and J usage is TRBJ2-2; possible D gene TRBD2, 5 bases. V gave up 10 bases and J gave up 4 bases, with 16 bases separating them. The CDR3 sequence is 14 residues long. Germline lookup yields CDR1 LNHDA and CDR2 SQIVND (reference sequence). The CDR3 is CATRRARATGELFF. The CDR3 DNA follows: TGTGCCACCCGTAGGGCGCGGGCCACCGGGGAGCTGTTTTTT.

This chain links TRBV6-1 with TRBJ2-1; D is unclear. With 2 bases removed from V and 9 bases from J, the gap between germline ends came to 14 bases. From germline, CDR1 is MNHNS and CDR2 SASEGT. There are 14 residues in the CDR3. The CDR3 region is CASSENSLLAEQFF. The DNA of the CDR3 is TGTGCCAGCAGTGAAAATAGTCTGTTGGCTGAGCAGTTCTTC.